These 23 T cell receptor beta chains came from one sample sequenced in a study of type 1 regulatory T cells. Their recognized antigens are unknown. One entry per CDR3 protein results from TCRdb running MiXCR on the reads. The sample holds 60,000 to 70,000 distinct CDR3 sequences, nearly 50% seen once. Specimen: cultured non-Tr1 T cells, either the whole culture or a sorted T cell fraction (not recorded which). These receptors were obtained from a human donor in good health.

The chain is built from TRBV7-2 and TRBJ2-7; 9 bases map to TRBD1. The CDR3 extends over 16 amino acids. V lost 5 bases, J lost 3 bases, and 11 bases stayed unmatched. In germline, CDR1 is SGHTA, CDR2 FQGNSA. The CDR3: CASSRAGTGSIYEQYF. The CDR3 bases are TGTGCCAGCAGCCGTGCCGGGACAGGGTCAATCTACGAGCAGTACTTC.

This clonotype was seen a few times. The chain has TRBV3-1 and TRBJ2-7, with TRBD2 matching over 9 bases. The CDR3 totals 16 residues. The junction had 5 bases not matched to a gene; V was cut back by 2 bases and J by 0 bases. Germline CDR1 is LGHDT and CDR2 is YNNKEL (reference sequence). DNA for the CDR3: TGTGCCAGCAGCCAACGGAGCGGGGGGCACTCCTACGAGCAGTACTTC. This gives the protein CASSQRSGGHSYEQYF.

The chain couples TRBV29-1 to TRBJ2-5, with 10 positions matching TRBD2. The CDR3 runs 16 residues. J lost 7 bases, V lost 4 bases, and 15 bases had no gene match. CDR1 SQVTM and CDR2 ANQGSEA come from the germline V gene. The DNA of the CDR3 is TGCAGCGTTGTGACCACTAGCGGGGACCTTCAGGGGACCCAGTACTTC. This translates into CSVVTTSGDLQGTQYF.

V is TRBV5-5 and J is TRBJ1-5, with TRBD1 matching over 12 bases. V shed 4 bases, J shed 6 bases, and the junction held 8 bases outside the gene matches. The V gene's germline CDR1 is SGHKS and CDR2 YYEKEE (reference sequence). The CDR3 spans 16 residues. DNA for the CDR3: TGTGCCAGCAGCCCGGGACAGGGGGCGCTACGTCAGCCCCAGCATTTT. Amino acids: CASSPGQGALRQPQHF.

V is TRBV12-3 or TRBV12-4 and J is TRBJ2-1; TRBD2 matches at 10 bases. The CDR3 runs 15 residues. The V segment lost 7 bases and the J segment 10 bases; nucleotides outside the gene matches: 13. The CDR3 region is CASNLGLAGVSEQFF. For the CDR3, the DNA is TGTGCCAGCAACCTCGGGCTAGCGGGGGTTAGCGAGCAGTTCTTC.

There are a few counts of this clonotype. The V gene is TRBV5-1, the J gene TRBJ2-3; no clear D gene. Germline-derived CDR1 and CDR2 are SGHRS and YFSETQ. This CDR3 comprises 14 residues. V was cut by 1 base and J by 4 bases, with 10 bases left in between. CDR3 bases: TGCGCCAGCAGCTTGAGGCGGAGCCCAGATACGCAGTATTTT. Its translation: CASSLRRSPDTQYF.

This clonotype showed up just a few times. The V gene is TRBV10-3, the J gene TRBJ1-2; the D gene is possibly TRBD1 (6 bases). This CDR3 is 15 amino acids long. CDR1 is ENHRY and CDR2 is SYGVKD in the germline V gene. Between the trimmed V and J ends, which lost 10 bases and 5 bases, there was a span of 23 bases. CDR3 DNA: TGTGCCACGCTATCTTCGAAGGGACATCTTTATGGCTACACCTTC. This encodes CATLSSKGHLYGYTF.

The CDR3 region is CAISEPKYREQYF. The CDR3 DNA reads TGTGCCATCAGTGAGCCGAAATACAGGGAGCAGTACTTC. The chain employs TRBV10-3 and TRBJ2-7, with D possibly matching TRBD1 (5 bases). Germline V gene data show CDR1 as ENHRY and CDR2 as SYGVKD. CDR3 length: 13 residues. Deletions cut 2 bases from V and 7 bases from J, with 12 bases between.

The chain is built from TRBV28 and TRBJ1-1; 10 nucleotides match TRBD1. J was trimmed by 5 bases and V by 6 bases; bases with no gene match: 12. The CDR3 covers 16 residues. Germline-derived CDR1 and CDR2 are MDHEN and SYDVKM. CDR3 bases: TGTGCCAGCAGATCCGACAGGGGGCGATTTACTACTGAAGCTTTCTTT. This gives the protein CASRSDRGRFTTEAFF.

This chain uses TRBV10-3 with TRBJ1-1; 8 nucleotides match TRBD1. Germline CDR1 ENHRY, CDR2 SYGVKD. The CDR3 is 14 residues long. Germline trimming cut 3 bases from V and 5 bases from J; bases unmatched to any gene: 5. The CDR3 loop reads CAISEDRGETEAFF. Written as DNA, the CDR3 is TGTGCCATCAGTGAAGACAGGGGAGAAACTGAAGCTTTCTTT.

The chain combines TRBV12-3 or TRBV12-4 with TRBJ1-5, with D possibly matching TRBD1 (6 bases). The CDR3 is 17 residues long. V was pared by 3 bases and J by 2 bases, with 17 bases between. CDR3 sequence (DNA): TGTGCCAGCAGTTTCCGTCGGGGGGCTAGCGGCAATCAGCCCCAGCATTTT. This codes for CASSFRRGASGNQPQHF.

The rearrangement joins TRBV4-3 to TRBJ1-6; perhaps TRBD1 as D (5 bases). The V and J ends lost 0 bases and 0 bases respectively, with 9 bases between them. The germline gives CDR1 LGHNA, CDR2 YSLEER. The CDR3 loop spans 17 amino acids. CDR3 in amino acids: CASSQEAGGSYNSPLHF. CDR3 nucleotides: TGCGCCAGCAGCCAAGAAGCGGGGGGCTCCTATAATTCACCCCTCCACTTT.

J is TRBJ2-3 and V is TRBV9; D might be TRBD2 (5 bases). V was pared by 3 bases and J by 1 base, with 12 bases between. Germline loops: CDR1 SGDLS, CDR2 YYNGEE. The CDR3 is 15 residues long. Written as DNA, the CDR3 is TGTGCCAGCAGCGGACGGGGAACTGGCACAGATACGCAGTATTTT. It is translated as CASSGRGTGTDTQYF.

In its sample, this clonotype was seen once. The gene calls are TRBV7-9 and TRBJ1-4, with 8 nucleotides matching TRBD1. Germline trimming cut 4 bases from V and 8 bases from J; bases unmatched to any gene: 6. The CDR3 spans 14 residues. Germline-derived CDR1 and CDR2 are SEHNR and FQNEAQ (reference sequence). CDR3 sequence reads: CASSSHRGGEKLFF. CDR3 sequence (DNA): TGTGCCAGCAGCTCGCACAGGGGGGGCGAAAAACTGTTTTTT.

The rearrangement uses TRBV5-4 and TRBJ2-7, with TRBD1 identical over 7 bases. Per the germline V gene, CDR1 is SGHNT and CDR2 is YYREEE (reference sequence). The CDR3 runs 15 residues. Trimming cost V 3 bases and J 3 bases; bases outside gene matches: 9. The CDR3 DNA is TGTGCCAGCAGCTCGGACAAGACAGGGAACTACGAGCAGTACTTC. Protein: CASSSDKTGNYEQYF.

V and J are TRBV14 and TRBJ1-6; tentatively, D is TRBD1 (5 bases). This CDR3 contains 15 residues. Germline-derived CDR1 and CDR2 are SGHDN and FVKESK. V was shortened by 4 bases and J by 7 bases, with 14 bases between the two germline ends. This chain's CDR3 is CASSRALDRNSPLHF. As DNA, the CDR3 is TGTGCCAGCAGCCGTGCTTTAGACAGAAATTCACCCCTCCACTTT. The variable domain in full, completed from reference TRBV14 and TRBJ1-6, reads EAGVTQFPSHSVIEKGQTVTLRCDPISGHDNLYWYRRVMGKEIKFLLHFVKESKQDESGMPNNRFLAERTGGTYSTLKVQPAELEDSGVYFCASSRALDRNSPLHFGNGTRLTVT.

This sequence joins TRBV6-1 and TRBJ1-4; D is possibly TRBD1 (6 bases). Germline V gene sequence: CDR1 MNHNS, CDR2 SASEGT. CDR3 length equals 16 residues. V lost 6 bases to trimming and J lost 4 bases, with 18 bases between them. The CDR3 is CASRRQESFFNEKLFF. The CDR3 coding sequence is TGTGCCAGCAGGAGACAGGAAAGTTTCTTTAATGAAAAACTGTTTTTT.

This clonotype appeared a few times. The chain's CDR3 is CASSGRTGTANEKLFF. The CDR3 nucleotides read TGTGCCAGCAGCGGACGAACCGGGACAGCAAATGAAAAACTGTTTTTT. The gene calls are TRBV7-2 and TRBJ1-4, with 7 bases aligning to TRBD1. CDR3 length: 16 residues. Germline values: CDR1 SGHTA, CDR2 FQGNSA. Germline trimming cut 5 bases from V and 5 bases from J; bases unmatched to any gene: 11.

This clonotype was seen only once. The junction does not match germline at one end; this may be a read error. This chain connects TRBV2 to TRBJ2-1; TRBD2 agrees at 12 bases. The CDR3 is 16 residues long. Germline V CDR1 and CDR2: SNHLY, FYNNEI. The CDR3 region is CVSSNLAGGPYNEQFF. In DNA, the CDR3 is TGTGTCAGCAGTAACCTAGCGGGGGGGCCGTACAATGAGCAGTTCTTC.

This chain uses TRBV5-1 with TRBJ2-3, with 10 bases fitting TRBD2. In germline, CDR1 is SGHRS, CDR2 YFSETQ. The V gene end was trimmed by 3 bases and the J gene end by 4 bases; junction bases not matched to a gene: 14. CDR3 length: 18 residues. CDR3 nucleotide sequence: TGCGCCAGCAGCTCGCCCTCGCTAGCGGGGGCCGGGGCAGATACGCAGTATTTT. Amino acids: CASSSPSLAGAGADTQYF. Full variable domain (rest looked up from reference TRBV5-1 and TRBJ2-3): KAGVTQTPRYLIKTRGQQVTLSCSPISGHRSVSWYQQTPGQGLQFLFEYFSETQRNKGNFPGRFSGRQFSNSRSEMNVSTLELGDSALYLCASSSPSLAGAGADTQYFGPGTRLTVL.

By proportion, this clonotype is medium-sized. Here the CDR3 DNA reads TGTGCCAGCAGCCCGGGGTTCAACACAGATACGCAGTATTTT. This sequence encodes CASSPGFNTDTQYF. J is TRBJ2-3 and V is TRBV5-4; tentative D call: TRBD2 (5 bases). V was shortened by 4 bases and J by 2 bases, with 11 bases between the two germline ends. The CDR3 sequence is 14 residues long. CDR1 and CDR2 from the germline V gene are SGHNT and YYREEE (reference sequence).

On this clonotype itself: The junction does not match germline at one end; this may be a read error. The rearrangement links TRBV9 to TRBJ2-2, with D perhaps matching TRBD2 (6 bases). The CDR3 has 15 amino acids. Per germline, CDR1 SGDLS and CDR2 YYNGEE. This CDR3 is CASSVWQVGTGGLFF. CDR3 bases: TGTGCCAGCAGCGTATGGCAGGTGGGCACCGGGGGGCTGTTTTTT.

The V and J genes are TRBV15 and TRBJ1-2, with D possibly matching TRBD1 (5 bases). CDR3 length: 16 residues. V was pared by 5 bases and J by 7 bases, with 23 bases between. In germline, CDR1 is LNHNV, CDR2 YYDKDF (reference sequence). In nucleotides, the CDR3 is TGTGCCACCAGCTCCTCCCGTCAAGGGGAATGGCGTGGCTACACCTTC. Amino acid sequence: CATSSSRQGEWRGYTF.